These 30 T cell receptor beta chains came from one sample sequenced in a study of cytomegalovirus exposure and HLA in healthy donors (dated by TCRdb to the late 2010s). Library creation used the immunoSEQ multiplex PCR assay. For the multiplex PCR, a mixture combining 60 forward primers for TCR Vbeta segments and 13 reverse primers for TCR Jbeta segments was used. Here the immuneACCESS table is served through TCRdb, limited to in-frame sequences with V and J called. Missing clones are a known gap in these copies; in checked studies unresolved V genes cover under half, and the rest lacks a known reason. Recorded for this sample are tens of thousands of clones; less than 80% of them occurred a single time. The top ten constitute 3% to 3.5% of the sample. Sequencing used PBMCs. These receptors originate from a middle-aged woman in good health and CMV-seronegative.

A note on this clone: One end of the junction is discordant with germline, which a read error may explain. The rearrangement links TRBV6-1 to TRBJ2-1, with TRBD2 as a possible D gene (5 bases). The germline V gene has CDR1 MNHNS and CDR2 SASEGT. The CDR3 covers 9 residues. This CDR3 is CASREDRVF. The CDR3 DNA follows: TGTGCCAGCAGGGAGGACCGCGTCTTC.

This clone has a handful of counts. The chain has TRBV28 and TRBJ2-7; D possibly corresponds to TRBD2 (6 bases). Germline V lookup: CDR1 MDHEN, CDR2 SYDVKM. Trimming cost V 4 bases and J 7 bases, with 23 bases left between them. This CDR3 is 16 amino acids long. The CDR3 DNA sequence: TGTGCCAGCAGTTACGCGGGGCCTGCCGGTGCTGGAGAGCAGTACTTC. Translated, it gives CASSYAGPAGAGEQYF.

In its sample, this clone ranks as medium-sized (0.01 to 0.1%). The chain uses TRBV27 and TRBJ1-1; D is undetermined. Per germline, CDR1 MNHEY and CDR2 SMNVEV (reference sequence). V shed 7 bases and J shed 1 base, with 7 bases lying between them. This CDR3 region has 12 residues. The CDR3 DNA follows: TGTGCCAGCACGCGGGCGAACACTGAAGCTTTCTTT. Its protein is CASTRANTEAFF.

The chain employs TRBV5-1 and TRBJ1-3; D ambiguous. Trimming took 4 bases from V and 0 from J, leaving 11 bases between them. Germline CDR1 is SGHRS and CDR2 is YFSETQ. The CDR3 has 15 amino acids. The CDR3 spells CASSPGSNSGNTIYF. The CDR3 DNA reads TGCGCCAGCAGCCCCGGGTCTAACTCTGGAAACACCATATATTTT.

This clone was seen only once. The V gene is TRBV18, the J gene TRBJ2-2, with a possible D match to TRBD2 (5 bases). CDR3 length: 16 residues. Germline V gene lookup returns CDR1 KGHSH and CDR2 LQKENI. Trimming cost V 3 bases and J 5 bases, with 16 bases left between them. CDR3 nucleotides: TGTGCCAGCTCACCCCAGCTCCTGGGAGTGACCGGGGAGCTGTTTTTT. It codes for CASSPQLLGVTGELFF.

The chain combines TRBV18 with TRBJ2-7; TRBD1 matches at 9 bases. The ends lost 5 bases at V and 2 bases at J; junction bases unmatched: 4. The germline CDR1 and CDR2 sequences are KGHSH and LQKENI. The CDR3 has 14 residues. The CDR3: CASSGTGGAYEQYF. The CDR3 bases are TGTGCCAGCTCAGGAACAGGGGGCGCCTACGAGCAGTACTTC.

The gene calls are TRBV28 and TRBJ1-1; D gene uncertain. Trimming cost V 5 bases and J 4 bases, with 8 bases left between them. Per germline, CDR1 MDHEN and CDR2 SYDVKM. The CDR3 covers 12 residues. The CDR3 DNA reads as TGTGCCAGCAGTGGAAGGAGCACTGAAGCTTTCTTT. Translating it yields CASSGRSTEAFF.

The chain links TRBV7-3 to TRBJ2-3, with 8 bases that match TRBD1. This CDR3 is 15 amino acids long. Unmatched junction bases numbered 2, after V lost 3 bases and J lost 0 bases. From germline, CDR1 is SGHTA and CDR2 FQGTGA. CDR3 coding DNA: TGTGCCAGCAGCTTGGACAGGGTTAGCACAGATACGCAGTATTTT. Its protein is CASSLDRVSTDTQYF.

This chain joins TRBV5-1 and TRBJ2-1; 8 nucleotides agree with TRBD2. With V trimmed by 5 bases and J by 0 bases, 7 bases remained unmatched. The CDR3 extends over 16 amino acids. Germline-derived CDR1 and CDR2 are SGHRS and YFSETQ. Written as DNA, the CDR3 is TGCGCCAGCAGTTGGACGGGAGGGAGCTCCTACAATGAGCAGTTCTTC. Residues: CASSWTGGSSYNEQFF.

The V and J genes are TRBV7-8 and TRBJ2-7; 7 nucleotides match TRBD1. CDR3 length: 14 residues. V gave up 3 bases and J gave up 5 bases; unmatched junction bases: 7. Germline V gene sequence: CDR1 SGHVS, CDR2 FQNEAQ. The CDR3 DNA reads TGTGCCAGCAGCTTCTCGACAGGGAGTAACGAGCAGTACTTC. Translated: CASSFSTGSNEQYF.

The V gene is TRBV27, the J gene TRBJ2-2, with 9 bases fitting TRBD1. J lost 5 bases, V lost 5 bases, and 6 bases had no gene match. The CDR3 is 15 amino acids. Germline lookup yields CDR1 MNHEY and CDR2 SMNVEV (reference sequence). In DNA, the CDR3 is TGTGCCAGCAGTCCACAGGGGGCGCGAACCGGGGAGCTGTTTTTT. It is translated as CASSPQGARTGELFF.

This chain uses TRBV21-1 with TRBJ2-7; the table's D call, TRBD2, was not checked against the DNA. TRBV21-1 is given as a pseudogene. The length of the CDR3 is 16 residues. Here the CDR3 reads CASSRGTSGRDREQYF. The CDR3 nucleotides are TGTGCCAGCAGCAGGGGGACTAGCGGGAGAGATCGCGAGCAGTACTTC.

The CDR3 spells CASSVGDREGQPQHF. CDR3 coding DNA: TGTGCCAGCAGCGTAGGGGACAGGGAGGGTCAGCCCCAGCATTTT. The J gene is TRBJ1-5, the V gene TRBV9, with 9 bases aligning to TRBD1. This CDR3 contains 15 residues. CDR1 is SGDLS and CDR2 is YYNGEE in the germline V gene. V trimming: 0 bases; J trimming: 6 bases; junction bases outside the gene matches: 4.

The genes are TRBV28 and TRBJ1-5; 7 positions agree with TRBD1. The junction had 10 bases not matched to a gene; V was cut back by 5 bases and J by 6 bases. The CDR3 spans 15 residues. Germline V gene lookup returns CDR1 MDHEN and CDR2 SYDVKM. CDR3 region: CASSTIDRVVQPQHF. DNA for the CDR3: TGTGCCAGCAGTACCATTGACAGGGTCGTTCAGCCCCAGCATTTT.

The chain has TRBV5-4 and TRBJ2-5; 8 nucleotides line up with TRBD2. CDR3 size: 16 residues. The ends lost 2 bases at V and 4 bases at J; junction bases unmatched: 10. Germline lookup yields CDR1 SGHNT and CDR2 YYREEE (reference sequence). CDR3 in amino acids: CASSFGNSGNGETQYF. In nucleotides, the CDR3 is TGTGCCAGCAGCTTCGGTAATAGCGGGAATGGAGAGACCCAGTACTTC.

The gene calls are TRBV6-5 and TRBJ1-5, with 9 bases lining up with TRBD1. CDR3 length: 15 amino acids. Germline-derived CDR1 and CDR2 are MNHEY and SVGAGI. With V trimmed by 7 bases and J by 14 bases, 18 bases remained unmatched. In nucleotides, the CDR3 is TGTGCCAGCACAAAAAAGCCGGGACAGGGTAACGCTAAGCATTTT. Amino acid sequence: CASTKKPGQGNAKHF.

V usage is TRBV18 and J usage is TRBJ1-3; 8 bases match TRBD1. The V segment lost 3 bases and the J segment 4 bases; nucleotides outside the gene matches: 2. The CDR3 length is 14 residues. Germline CDR1 is KGHSH and CDR2 is LQKENI. The CDR3 loop reads CASSPTGEGNTIYF. CDR3 coding DNA: TGTGCCAGCTCACCGACAGGGGAAGGAAACACCATATATTTT.

This rearrangement joins TRBV11-3 to TRBJ2-1; D might be TRBD2 (6 bases). The CDR3 runs to 15 residues. Per germline, CDR1 SGHNT and CDR2 YENEEA. The germline V and J ends were trimmed by 0 bases and 7 bases, with 13 bases remaining between them. This chain's CDR3 is CASSLDRARGNEQFF. The CDR3 nucleotides read TGTGCCAGCAGCTTAGATCGGGCTCGGGGGAATGAGCAGTTCTTC.

V is TRBV28 and J is TRBJ1-5; 9 nucleotides agree with TRBD1. The CDR3 is made up of 15 amino acids. Germline CDR1 is MDHEN and CDR2 is SYDVKM. The V gene end was trimmed by 6 bases and the J gene end by 4 bases; junction bases not matched to a gene: 7. The CDR3: CASRSATGGNQPQHF. CDR3 coding DNA: TGTGCCAGCAGGTCTGCGACAGGGGGAAATCAGCCCCAGCATTTT.

The chain links TRBV11-2 to TRBJ2-3; D remains unclear. The CDR3 extends over 16 amino acids. Trimming stripped 5 bases from V and 7 bases from J, with 22 bases between. Per the germline V gene, CDR1 is SGHAT and CDR2 is FQNNGV. The CDR3 bases are TGTGCCAGCAGCCGCTCTACGGATCGATGGGCTCATACGCAGTATTTT. This gives the protein CASSRSTDRWAHTQYF.

The chain is built from TRBV28 and TRBJ1-1; D gene unclear. The germline V gene encodes CDR1 MDHEN and CDR2 SYDVKM. V was trimmed by 2 bases and J by 4 bases, leaving 14 bases between them. The CDR3 spans 15 residues. Written as DNA, the CDR3 is TGTGCCAGCAGTTTAAGTCCCCAGGTGGGCACTGAAGCTTTCTTT. Translation: CASSLSPQVGTEAFF.

This clone was found a few times. The chain couples TRBV6-5 to TRBJ1-1; the D gene is possibly TRBD1 (5 bases). The CDR3 loop spans 12 amino acids. CDR1 MNHEY and CDR2 SVGAGI come from the germline V gene. V lost 2 bases and J 10 bases, leaving 11 bases between the germline ends. The CDR3 nucleotides read TGTGCCAGCAGTTACCGGCCGGGGGGAGCTTTCTTT. Its translation is CASSYRPGGAFF.

The chain carries TRBV5-1 and TRBJ2-7; tentatively, D is TRBD2 (6 bases). Trimming took 0 bases from V and 5 from J, leaving 12 bases between them. The CDR3 extends over 14 amino acids. Germline lookup yields CDR1 SGHRS and CDR2 YFSETQ. CDR3 DNA: TGCGCCAGCAGCTTGGGTTCGGGAGTGCACGAGCAGTACTTC. Translated: CASSLGSGVHEQYF.

The gene calls are TRBV10-3 and TRBJ2-3; TRBD1 matches at 9 bases. CDR1 and CDR2 (germline): ENHRY, SYGVKD. The CDR3 has 16 residues. The junction had 6 bases not matched to a gene; V was cut back by 0 bases and J by 5 bases. In DNA, the CDR3 is TGTGCCATCAGTGAGTCGGTAACAGGGGGCATAGATACGCAGTATTTT. It codes for CAISESVTGGIDTQYF.

V and J are TRBV7-2 and TRBJ2-6; 7 bases map to TRBD1. CDR1 SGHTA and CDR2 FQGNSA come from the germline V gene. The CDR3 has 16 residues. V lost 3 bases, J lost 1 base, and 3 bases stayed unmatched. The CDR3 nucleotides read TGTGCCAGCAGCTTCGCCAGGGGGTCTGGGGCCAACGTCCTGACTTTC. Its protein is CASSFARGSGANVLTF.

The CDR3 nucleotides read TGTGCCAGCAGCAAAGGGAGGGAGGGCGGGGAGCTGTTTTTT. This sequence encodes CASSKGREGGELFF. This chain connects TRBV7-2 to TRBJ2-2; the match to TRBD2 covers 7 bases. This CDR3 spans 14 amino acids. Germline assignment: CDR1 SGHTA and CDR2 FQGNSA. V trimming: 5 bases; J trimming: 7 bases; junction bases outside the gene matches: 7.

The chain employs TRBV5-1 and TRBJ2-3; 9 bases are shared with TRBD2. Looked up from germline, CDR1 is SGHRS and CDR2 is YFSETQ. The J segment lost 0 bases and the V segment lost 5 bases, leaving 4 bases of the junction unmatched. The CDR3 runs 15 residues. CDR3 sequence (DNA): TGCGCCAGCAGATTAGCGGGGGTTAGCACAGATACGCAGTATTTT. Its translation: CASRLAGVSTDTQYF.

The chain has TRBV10-1 and TRBJ1-1, with D unresolved. The ends were cut back, 6 bases at V and 1 base at J, with 15 bases in the middle. Looked up from germline, CDR1 is WNHNN and CDR2 is SYGVQD (reference sequence). The CDR3 length is 15 residues. The chain's CDR3 is CASSRNTGKNTEAFF. CDR3 DNA: TGCGCCAGCAGCCGTAATACGGGGAAGAACACTGAAGCTTTCTTT.

The rearrangement joins TRBV28 to TRBJ2-7; a weak D match, TRBD1 (6 bases). V lost 5 bases, J lost 2 bases, and 10 bases lay in between. Germline V gene data show CDR1 as MDHEN and CDR2 as SYDVKM. The CDR3 is made up of 13 amino acids. CDR3 sequence (DNA): TGTGCCAGCAGTCTGCCAGGGGCCTACGAGCAGTACTTC. Protein: CASSLPGAYEQYF. The full variable domain, in which reference TRBV28 and TRBJ2-7 provide the parts outside the CDR3, is DVKVTQSSRYLVKRTGEKVFLECVQDMDHENMFWYRQDPGLGLRLIYFSYDVKMKEKGDIPEGYSVSREKKERFSLILESASTNQTSMYLCASSLPGAYEQYFGPGTRLTVT.

V and J are TRBV2 and TRBJ2-2; 7 nucleotides line up with TRBD2. V shed 6 bases and J 3 bases; nucleotides not matched to a gene: 10. Germline V gene sequence: CDR1 SNHLY, CDR2 FYNNEI. CDR3 length: 16 residues. CDR3 sequence: CASRAGMSWDTGELFF. The CDR3 DNA sequence: TGTGCCAGCAGAGCGGGAATGAGTTGGGACACCGGGGAGCTGTTTTTT.